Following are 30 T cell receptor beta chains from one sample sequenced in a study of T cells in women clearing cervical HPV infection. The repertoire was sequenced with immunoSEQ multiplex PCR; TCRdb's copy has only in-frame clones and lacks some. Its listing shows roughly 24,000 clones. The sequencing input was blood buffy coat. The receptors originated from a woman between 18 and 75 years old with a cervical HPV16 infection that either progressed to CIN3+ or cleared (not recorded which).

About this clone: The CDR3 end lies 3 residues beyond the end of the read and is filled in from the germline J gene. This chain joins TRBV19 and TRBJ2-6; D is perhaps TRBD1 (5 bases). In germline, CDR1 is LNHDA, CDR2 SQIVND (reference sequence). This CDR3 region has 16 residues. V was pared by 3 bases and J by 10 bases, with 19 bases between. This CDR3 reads CASSIVPRQGRNVLTF. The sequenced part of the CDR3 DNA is TGTGCCAGTAGTATCGTCCCCAGGCAGGGTAGGAACGTC.

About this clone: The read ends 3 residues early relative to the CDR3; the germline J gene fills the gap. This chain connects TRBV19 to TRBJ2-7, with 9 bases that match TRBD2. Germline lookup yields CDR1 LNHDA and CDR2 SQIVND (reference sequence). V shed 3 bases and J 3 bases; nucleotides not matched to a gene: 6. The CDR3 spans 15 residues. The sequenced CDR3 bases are TGTGCCAGTAGTATTCATGGTAGCGGGAGCTACGAG. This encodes CASSIHGSGSYE. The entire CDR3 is CASSIHGSGSYEQYF.

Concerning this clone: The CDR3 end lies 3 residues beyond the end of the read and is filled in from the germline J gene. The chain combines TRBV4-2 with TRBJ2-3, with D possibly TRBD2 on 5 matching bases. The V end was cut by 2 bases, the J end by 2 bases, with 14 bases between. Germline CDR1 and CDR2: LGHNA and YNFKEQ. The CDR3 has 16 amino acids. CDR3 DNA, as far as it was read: TGTGCCAGCAGCCAAAGAAACGGGGAGTTCACAGATACG. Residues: CASSQRNGEFTDT. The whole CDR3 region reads CASSQRNGEFTDTQYF.

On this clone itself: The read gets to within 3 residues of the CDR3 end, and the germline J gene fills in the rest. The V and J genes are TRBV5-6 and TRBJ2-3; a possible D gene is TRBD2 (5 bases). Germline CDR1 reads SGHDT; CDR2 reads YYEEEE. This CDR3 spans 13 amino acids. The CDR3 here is CASSYTSLETQYF. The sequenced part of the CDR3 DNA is TGTGCCAGCAGCTACACTAGTTTGGAGACG.

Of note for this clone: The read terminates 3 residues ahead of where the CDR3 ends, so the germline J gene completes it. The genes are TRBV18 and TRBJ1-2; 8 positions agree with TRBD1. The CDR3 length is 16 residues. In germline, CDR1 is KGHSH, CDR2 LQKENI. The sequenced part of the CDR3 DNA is TGTGCCAGCTCACCGACTCTAAACGGGGGACAGGACGAC. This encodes CASSPTLNGGQDD. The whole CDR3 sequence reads CASSPTLNGGQDDYTF.

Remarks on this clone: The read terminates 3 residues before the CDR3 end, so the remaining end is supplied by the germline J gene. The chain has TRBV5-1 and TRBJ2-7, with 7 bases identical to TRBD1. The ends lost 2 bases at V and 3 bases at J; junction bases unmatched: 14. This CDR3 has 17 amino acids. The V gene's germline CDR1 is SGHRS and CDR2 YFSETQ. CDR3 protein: CASSLISLVAGGYEQYF. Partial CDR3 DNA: TGCGCCAGCAGCTTAATTTCCCTAGTGGCAGGGGGCTACGAG.

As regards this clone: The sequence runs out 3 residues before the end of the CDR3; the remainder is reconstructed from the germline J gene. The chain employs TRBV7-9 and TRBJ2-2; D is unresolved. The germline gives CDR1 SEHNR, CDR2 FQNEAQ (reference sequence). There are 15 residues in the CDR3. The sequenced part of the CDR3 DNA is TGTGCCAGCGGCCCGTGGGTGCAGGCTAATGAAAAG. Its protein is CASGPWVQANEK. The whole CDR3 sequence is CASGPWVQANEKLFF.

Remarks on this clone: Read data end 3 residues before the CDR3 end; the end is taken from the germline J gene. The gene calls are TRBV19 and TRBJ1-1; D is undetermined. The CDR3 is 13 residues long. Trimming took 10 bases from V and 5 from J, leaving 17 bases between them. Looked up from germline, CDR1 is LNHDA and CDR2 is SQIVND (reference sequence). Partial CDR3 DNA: TGTGCCACGCGGAGGAAGGTAGGAACTGAA. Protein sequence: CATRRKVGTE. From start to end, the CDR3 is CATRRKVGTEAFF.

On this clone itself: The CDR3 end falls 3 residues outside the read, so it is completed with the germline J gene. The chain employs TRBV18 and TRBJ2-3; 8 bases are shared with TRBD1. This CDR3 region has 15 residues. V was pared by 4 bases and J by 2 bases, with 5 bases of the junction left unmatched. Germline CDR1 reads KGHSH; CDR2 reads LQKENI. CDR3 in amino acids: CASSLGQDLTDTQYF. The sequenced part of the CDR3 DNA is TGTGCCAGCTCACTGGGACAGGACCTCACAGATACG.

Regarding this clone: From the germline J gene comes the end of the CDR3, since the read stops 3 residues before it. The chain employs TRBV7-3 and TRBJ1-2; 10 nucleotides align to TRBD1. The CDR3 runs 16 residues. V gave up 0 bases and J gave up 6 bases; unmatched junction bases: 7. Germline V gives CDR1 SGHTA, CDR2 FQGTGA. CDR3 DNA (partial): TGTGCCAGCAGCTTAACTCCGGGACAGGGGAGTGATGGC. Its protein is CASSLTPGQGSDG. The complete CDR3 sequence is CASSLTPGQGSDGYTF.

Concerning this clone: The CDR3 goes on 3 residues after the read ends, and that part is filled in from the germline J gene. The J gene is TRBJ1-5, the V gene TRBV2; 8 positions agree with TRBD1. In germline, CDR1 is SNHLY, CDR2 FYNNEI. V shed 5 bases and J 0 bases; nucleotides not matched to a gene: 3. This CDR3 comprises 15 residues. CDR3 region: CASSLGQGSNQPQHF. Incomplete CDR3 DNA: TGTGCCAGCAGTCTCGGACAGGGTAGCAATCAGCCC.

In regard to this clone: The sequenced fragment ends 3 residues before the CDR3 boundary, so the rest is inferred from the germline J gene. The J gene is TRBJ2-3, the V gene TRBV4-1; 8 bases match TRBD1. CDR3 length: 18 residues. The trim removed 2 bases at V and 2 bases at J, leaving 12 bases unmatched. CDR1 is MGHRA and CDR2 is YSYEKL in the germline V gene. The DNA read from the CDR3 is TGCGCCAGCAGCCAATGGTCAGGGGGCTCCATTAACACAGATACG. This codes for CASSQWSGGSINTDT. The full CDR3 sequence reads CASSQWSGGSINTDTQYF.

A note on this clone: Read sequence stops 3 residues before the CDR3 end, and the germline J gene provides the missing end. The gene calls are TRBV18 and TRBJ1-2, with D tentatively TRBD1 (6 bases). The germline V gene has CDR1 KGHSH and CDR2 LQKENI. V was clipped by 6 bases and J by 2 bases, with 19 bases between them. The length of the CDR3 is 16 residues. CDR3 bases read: TGTGCCAGCTCCCTAACCCGACAGGAGGGGAACTATGGC. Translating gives CASSLTRQEGNYG. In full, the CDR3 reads CASSLTRQEGNYGYTF.

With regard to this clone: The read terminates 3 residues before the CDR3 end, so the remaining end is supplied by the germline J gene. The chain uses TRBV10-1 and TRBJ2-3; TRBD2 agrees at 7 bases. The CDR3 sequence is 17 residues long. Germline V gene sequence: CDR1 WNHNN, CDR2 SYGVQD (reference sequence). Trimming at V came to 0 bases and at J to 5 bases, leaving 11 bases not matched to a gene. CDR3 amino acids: CASSESVGGLRGDTQYF. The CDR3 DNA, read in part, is TGCGCCAGCAGTGAGTCTGTGGGAGGGCTCCGGGGAGATACG.

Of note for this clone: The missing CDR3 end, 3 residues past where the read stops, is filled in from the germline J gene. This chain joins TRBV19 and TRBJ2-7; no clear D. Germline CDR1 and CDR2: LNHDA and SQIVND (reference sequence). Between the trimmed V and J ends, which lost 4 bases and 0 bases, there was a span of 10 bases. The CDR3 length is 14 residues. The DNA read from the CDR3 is TGTGCCAGTAGTAGTCAGATGTCCTCCTACGAG. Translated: CASSSQMSSYE. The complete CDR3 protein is CASSSQMSSYEQYF.

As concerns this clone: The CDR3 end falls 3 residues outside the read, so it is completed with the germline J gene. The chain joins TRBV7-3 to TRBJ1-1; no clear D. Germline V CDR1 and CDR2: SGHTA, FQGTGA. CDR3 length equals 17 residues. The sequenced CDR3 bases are TGTGCCAGCAGCTTAGCGGGAGGCTCCCTCTCCTACAATGAG. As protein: CASSLAGGSLSYNE. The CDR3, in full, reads CASSLAGGSLSYNEAFF.

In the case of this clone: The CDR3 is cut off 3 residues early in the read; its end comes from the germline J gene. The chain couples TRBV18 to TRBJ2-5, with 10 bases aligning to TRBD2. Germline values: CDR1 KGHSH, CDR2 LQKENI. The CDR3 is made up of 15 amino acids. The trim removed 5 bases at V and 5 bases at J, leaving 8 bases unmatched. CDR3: CASSKAGGRDETQYF. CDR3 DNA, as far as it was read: TGTGCCAGCTCAAAAGCGGGGGGGCGAGATGAGACC.

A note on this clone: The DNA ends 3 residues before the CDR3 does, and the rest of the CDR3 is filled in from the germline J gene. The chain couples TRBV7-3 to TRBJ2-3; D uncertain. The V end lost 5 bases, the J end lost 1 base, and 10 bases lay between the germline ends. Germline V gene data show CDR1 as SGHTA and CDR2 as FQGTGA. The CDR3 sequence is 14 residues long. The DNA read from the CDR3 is TGTGCCAGCAGCGTTGAAGGGCGCACAGATACG. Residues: CASSVEGRTDT. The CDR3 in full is CASSVEGRTDTQYF.

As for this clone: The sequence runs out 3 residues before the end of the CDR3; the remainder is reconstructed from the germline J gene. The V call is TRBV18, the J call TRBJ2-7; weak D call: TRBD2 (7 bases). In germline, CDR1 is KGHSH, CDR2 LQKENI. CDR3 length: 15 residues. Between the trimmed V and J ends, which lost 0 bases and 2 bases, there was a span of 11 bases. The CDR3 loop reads CASSPPAGAPYEQYF. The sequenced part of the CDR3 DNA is TGTGCCAGCTCACCACCTGCGGGGGCCCCCTACGAG.

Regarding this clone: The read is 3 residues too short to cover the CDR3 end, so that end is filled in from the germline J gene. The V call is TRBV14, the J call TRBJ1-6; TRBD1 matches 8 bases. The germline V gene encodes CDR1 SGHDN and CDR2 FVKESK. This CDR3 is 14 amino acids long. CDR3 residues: CASSPRTGTPPLHF. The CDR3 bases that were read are TGTGCCAGCAGCCCCCGGACAGGGACCCCCCCC.

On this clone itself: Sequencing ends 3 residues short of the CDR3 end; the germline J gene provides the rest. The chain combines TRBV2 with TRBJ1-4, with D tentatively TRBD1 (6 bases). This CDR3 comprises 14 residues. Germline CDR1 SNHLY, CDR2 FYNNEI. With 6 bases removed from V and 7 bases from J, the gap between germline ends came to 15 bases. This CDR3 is CASSKGAGVEKLFF. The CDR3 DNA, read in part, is TGTGCCAGCAGCAAAGGGGCAGGGGTTGAAAAA.

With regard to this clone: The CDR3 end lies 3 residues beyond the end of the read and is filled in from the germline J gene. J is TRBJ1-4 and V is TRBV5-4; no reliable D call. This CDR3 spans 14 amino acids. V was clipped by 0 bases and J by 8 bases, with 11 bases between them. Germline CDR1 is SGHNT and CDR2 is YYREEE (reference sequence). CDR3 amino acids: CASSLGARREKLFF. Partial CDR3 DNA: TGTGCCAGCAGCTTGGGGGCCAGACGGGAAAAA. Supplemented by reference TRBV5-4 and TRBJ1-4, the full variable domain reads ETGVTQSPTHLIKTRGQQVTLRCSSQSGHNTVSWYQQALGQGPQFIFQYYREEENGRGNFPPRFSGLQFPNYSSELNVNALELDDSALYLCASSLGARREKLFFGSGTQLSVL.

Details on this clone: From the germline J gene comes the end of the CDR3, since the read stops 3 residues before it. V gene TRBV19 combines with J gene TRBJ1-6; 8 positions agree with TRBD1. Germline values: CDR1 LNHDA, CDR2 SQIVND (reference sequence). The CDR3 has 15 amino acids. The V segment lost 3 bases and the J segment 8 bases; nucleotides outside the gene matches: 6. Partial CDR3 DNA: TGTGCCAGTAGTATTCGCGGACAGGGCGATTCACCC. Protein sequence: CASSIRGQGDSP. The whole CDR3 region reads CASSIRGQGDSPLHF.

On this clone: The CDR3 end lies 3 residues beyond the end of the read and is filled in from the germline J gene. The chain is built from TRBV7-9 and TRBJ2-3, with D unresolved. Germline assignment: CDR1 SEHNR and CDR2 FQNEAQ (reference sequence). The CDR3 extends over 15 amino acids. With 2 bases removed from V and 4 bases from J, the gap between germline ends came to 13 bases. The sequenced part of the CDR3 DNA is TGTGCCAGCAGCTTACTGGTGATGGGCGCAGATACG. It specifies CASSLLVMGADT. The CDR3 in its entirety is CASSLLVMGADTQYF.

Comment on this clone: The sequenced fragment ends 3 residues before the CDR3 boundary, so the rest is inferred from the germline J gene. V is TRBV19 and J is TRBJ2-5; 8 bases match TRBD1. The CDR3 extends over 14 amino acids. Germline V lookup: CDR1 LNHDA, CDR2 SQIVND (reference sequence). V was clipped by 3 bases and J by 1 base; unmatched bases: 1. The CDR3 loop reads CASSMGQAQETQYF. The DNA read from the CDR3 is TGTGCCAGTAGTATGGGACAGGCCCAAGAGACC.

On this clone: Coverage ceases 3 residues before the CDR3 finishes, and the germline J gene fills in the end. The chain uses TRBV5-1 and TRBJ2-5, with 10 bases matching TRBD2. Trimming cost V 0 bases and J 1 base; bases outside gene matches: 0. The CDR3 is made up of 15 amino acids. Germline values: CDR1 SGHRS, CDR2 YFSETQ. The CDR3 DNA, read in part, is TGCGCCAGCAGCTTGGGACTAGCGGGCCAAGAGACC. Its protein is CASSLGLAGQET. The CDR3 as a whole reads CASSLGLAGQETQYF.

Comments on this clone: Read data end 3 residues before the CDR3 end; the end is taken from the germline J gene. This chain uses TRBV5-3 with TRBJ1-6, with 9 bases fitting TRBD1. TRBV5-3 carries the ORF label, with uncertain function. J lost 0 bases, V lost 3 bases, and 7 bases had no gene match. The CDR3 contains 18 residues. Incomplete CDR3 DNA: TGTGCCAGAAGCTACCCGGGACAGGGATGCTCCTATAATTCACCC. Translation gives CARSYPGQGCSYNSP. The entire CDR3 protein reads CARSYPGQGCSYNSPLHF.

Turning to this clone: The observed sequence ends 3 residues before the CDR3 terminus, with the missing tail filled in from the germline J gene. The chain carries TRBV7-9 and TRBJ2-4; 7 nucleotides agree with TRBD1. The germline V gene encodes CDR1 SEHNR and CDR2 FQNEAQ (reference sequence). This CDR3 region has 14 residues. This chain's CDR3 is CASSPDRDVYGQYF. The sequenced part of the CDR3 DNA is TGTGCCAGCAGCCCCGACAGGGATGTCTATGGT.

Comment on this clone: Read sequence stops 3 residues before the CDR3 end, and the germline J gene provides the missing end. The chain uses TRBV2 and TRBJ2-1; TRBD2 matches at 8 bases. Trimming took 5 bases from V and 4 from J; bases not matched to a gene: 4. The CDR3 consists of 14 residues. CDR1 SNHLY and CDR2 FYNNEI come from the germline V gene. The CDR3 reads CASSLAGGYNEQFF. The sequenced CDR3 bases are TGTGCCAGCAGTTTGGCGGGGGGATACAATGAG.

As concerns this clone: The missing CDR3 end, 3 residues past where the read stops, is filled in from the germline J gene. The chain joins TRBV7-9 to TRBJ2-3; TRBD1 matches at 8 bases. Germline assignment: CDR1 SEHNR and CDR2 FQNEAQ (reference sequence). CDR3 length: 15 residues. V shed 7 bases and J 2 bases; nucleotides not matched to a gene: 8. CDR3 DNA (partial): TGTGCCAGCATCCTAGGGACAGGAAACACAGATACG. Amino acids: CASILGTGNTDT. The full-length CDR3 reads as CASILGTGNTDTQYF.